Sequencing of this TCR beta chain was carried out in a study of blood T cell repertoires in COVID-19. Here immunoSEQ multiplex PCR was the method, and the copy in TCRdb shows in-frame clones only, minus some. This table holds 150,000 or so clones, about 75% found once. J was trimmed by 15 bases and V by 4 bases; bases with no gene match: 10. The CDR3 contains 13 residues. Per germline, CDR1 LGHDT and CDR2 YNNKEL (reference sequence). Cohorts were assigned according to the clinical history that participants reported. Two negative PCRs, clearance, or symptom resolution had been documented for recovered Cohort 3 donors.

The sample was PBMCs or T cells enriched from blood (not recorded which). The rearrangement links TRBV3-1 (or the pseudogene TRBV3-2) to TRBJ2-1; 9 nucleotides agree with TRBD2. The receptor was derived from a woman in her forties or fifties who had recovered from COVID-19. This CDR3 is CASSRLPGTSTFF. The CDR3 nucleotides read TGTGCCAGCAGCCGACTCCCCGGGACTAGCACGTTCTTC.